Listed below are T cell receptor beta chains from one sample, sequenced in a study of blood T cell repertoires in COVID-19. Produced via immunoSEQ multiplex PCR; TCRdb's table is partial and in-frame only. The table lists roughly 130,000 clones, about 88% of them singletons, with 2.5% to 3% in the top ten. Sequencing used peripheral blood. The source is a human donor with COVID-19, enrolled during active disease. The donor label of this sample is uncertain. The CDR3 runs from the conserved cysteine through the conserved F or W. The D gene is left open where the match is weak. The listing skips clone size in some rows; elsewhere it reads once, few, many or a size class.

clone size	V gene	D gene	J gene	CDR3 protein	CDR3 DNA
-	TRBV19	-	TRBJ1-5	CASTETASNQPQHF	TGTGCCAGTACGGAGACAGCTAGCAATCAGCCCCAGCATTTT
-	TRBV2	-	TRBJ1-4	CASRRDINEKLFF	TGTGCCAGCAGGAGGGATATTAATGAAAAACTGTTTTTT
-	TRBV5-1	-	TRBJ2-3	CASSTGTGTDTQYF	TGCGCCAGCAGCACGGGTACTGGCACAGATACGCAGTATTTT
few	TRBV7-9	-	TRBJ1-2	CASSLPYTHAGYTF	TGTGCCAGCAGCCTTCCATACACGCACGCTGGCTACACCTTC
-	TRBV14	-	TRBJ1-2	CASSQDLGSNYGYTF	TGTGCCAGCAGCCAAGATCTTGGCAGTAACTATGGCTACACCTTC
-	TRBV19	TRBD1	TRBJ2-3	CASSRRLGQGVTDTQYF	TGTGCCAGTAGCCGACGGTTGGGCCAGGGGGTAACAGATACGCAGTATTTT
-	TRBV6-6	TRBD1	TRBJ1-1	CASSTTGAGNTEAFF	TGTGCCAGCAGTACAACAGGGGCCGGGAACACTGAAGCTTTCTTT
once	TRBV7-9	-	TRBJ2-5	CASSRGGLETQYF	TGTGCCAGCAGCCGTGGCGGGTTGGAGACCCAGTACTTC
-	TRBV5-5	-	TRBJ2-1	CASRLLLGEQFF	TGTGCCAGCAGATTACTACTTGGGGAGCAGTTCTTC
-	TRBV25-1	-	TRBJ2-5	CASSDGGEVETQYF	TGTGCCAGCAGTGATGGAGGGGAAGTGGAGACCCAGTACTTC
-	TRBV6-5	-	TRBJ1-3	CASSLGAGGNTIYF	TGTGCCAGCTCCTTGGGGGCAGGTGGAAACACCATATATTTT
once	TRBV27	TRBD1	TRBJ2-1	CASSLFAPTGGGYNEQFF	TGTGCCAGCAGTTTATTTGCCCCTACAGGGGGCGGCTACAATGAGCAGTTCTTC
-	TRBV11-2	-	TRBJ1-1	CASTLLVVNTEAFF	TGTGCCAGCACCCTTTTAGTGGTGAACACTGAAGCTTTCTTT
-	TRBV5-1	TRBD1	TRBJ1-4	CASSPTGGTGEKLFF	TGCGCCAGCAGCCCAACAGGGGGCACGGGTGAAAAACTGTTTTTT
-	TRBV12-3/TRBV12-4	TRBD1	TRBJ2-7	CASRTGASYEQYF	TGTGCCAGCCGGACAGGGGCCTCCTACGAGCAGTACTTC
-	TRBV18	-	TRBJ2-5	CASSPNSQETQYF	TGTGCCAGCTCACCAAACAGCCAAGAGACCCAGTACTTC
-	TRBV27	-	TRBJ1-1	CASSLDSLVDTEAFF	TGTGCCAGCAGCCTAGACTCGTTAGTGGACACTGAAGCTTTCTTT
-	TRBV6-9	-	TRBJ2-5	CASSSHRGSGETQYF	TGTGCCAGCAGTTCCCACCGGGGGAGTGGAGAGACCCAGTACTTC
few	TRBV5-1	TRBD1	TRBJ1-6	CASSLDRAFNNSPLHF	TGCGCCAGCAGCCTTGACAGGGCCTTTAATAATTCACCCCTCCACTTT
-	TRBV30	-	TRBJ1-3	CAWSRSGNTIYF	TGTGCCTGGAGTCGCTCTGGAAACACCATATATTTT
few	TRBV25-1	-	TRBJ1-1	CASGGQTNTEAFF	TGTGCCTCGGGCGGGCAGACGAACACTGAAGCTTTCTTT
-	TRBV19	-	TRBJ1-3	CASSITVSSGNTIYF	TGTGCCAGTAGTATAACAGTCAGCTCTGGAAACACCATATATTTT
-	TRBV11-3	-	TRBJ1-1	CASSLNRVNTEAFF	TGTGCCAGCAGCTTAAACAGGGTGAACACTGAAGCTTTCTTT
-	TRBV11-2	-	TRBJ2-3	CASSLEWQADTQYF	TGTGCCAGCAGCTTAGAATGGCAGGCAGATACGCAGTATTTT
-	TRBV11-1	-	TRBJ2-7	CASSLLTGVRGEQYF	TGTGCCAGCAGCCTCCTAACGGGGGTACGGGGAGAGCAGTACTTC
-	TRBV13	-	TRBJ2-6	CASSSTGSGANVLTF	TGTGCCAGCAGCTCCACAGGGTCTGGGGCCAACGTCCTGACTTTC